This T cell receptor (beta chain) was sequenced in a study of cytomegalovirus exposure and HLA in healthy donors. The V and J ends lost 5 bases and 9 bases, in that order; junction bases with no gene match: 6. The CDR3 length is 15 residues. Germline assignment: CDR1 MNHEY and CDR2 SVGAGI. Points from the study as a whole: Some V segments, TRBV6-2 and TRBV6-3 among them, were indistinguishable and were therefore excluded. In a later analysis, across HLA loci, associated TCR counts were highest for DRB1, lowest for HLA-C.

PCR involved 60 Vbeta and 13 Jbeta primers. Assay: immunoSEQ multiplex PCR; the TCRdb copy retains only in-frame clones and omits some. The data show about 160,000 clones, 75% seen once. Of note for this clone: The antigen remains undetermined.

The TCR was taken from a woman in her 50s in good health and CMV-seropositive. The gene calls are TRBV6-5 and TRBJ2-1; 14 nucleotides match TRBD2. Sequenced material: PBMCs. As DNA, the CDR3 is TGTGCCAGCAGTCTCCAGACTAGCGGGGGGGGTGAGCAGTTCTTC. Its translation is CASSLQTSGGGEQFF.